Listed below are T cell receptor beta chains from one sample, sequenced in a study of blood T cell repertoires in COVID-19. Data came from immunoSEQ multiplex PCR; TCRdb stores just in-frame clones and leaves some out. The repertoire holds 200,000 to 250,000 clones, with approximately 80% as singletons. The specimen was PBMCs or T cells enriched from blood (not recorded which). The source is a man between 60 and 75 years old who had recovered from COVID-19. Both conserved end residues are part of each CDR3. D genes are given only for firm matches. Clone size is given for some rows only: seen once, a few or many times, or a class if the clone is expanded.

NA	15	NA	TRBV3-1/TRBV3-2	TRBJ1-2	TGTGCCAGCAGCCTAACCAGGGGCGAAAACTATGGCTACACCTTC	CASSLTRGENYGYTF
TRBD1	16	NA	TRBV5-1	TRBJ1-6	TGCGCCAGCAGCTTGGGGCCGATGGGACAGAATTCACCCCTCCACTTT	CASSLGPMGQNSPLHF
NA	16	NA	TRBV4-1	TRBJ1-1	TGCGCCAGCAGCCAAGATATAGGAGTTGGGAACACTGAAGCTTTCTTT	CASSQDIGVGNTEAFF
NA	17	few	TRBV7-7	TRBJ2-2	TGTGCTAGCAGCCCCCAGCTCGCGGCCGCGAACACCGGGGAGCTGTTTTTT	CASSPQLAAANTGELFF
NA	13	NA	TRBV11-2	TRBJ2-1	TGTGCCAGCATCAACCGGGATATCAATGAGCAGTTCTTC	CASINRDINEQFF
NA	12	NA	TRBV2	TRBJ2-7	TGTGCCAGCAGTGGTATGGAGGGCGAGCAGTACTTC	CASSGMEGEQYF
TRBD2	15	NA	TRBV7-9	TRBJ2-3	TGTGCCAGCAGCCCGGGACTAGGGGGCACAGATACGCAGTATTTT	CASSPGLGGTDTQYF
TRBD1	13	NA	TRBV12-3/TRBV12-4	TRBJ1-4	TGTGCCAGCAGCCGAGGGACAGATGAAAAACTGTTTTTT	CASSRGTDEKLFF
NA	15	NA	TRBV5-5	TRBJ2-5	TGTGCCAGCAGCTTGGTGGTAGGCGGCCAGGGGACCCAGTACTTC	CASSLVVGGQGTQYF
TRBD1	19	few	TRBV27	TRBJ2-3	TGTGCCAGCAGTTTATCGCTCCCTTTTACAGGGGGTCCCACAGATACGCAGTATTTT	CASSLSLPFTGGPTDTQYF
TRBD2	16	once	TRBV6-2/TRBV6-3	TRBJ2-5	TGTGCCAGCAGTTATCTAGCGGGGGATTACCAAGAGACCCAGTACTTC	CASSYLAGDYQETQYF
TRBD1	15	NA	TRBV11-3	TRBJ1-1	TGTGCCAGCAGCTCGGGACAGCAATGGGGCACTGAAGCTTTCTTT	CASSSGQQWGTEAFF
NA	12	NA	TRBV7-2	TRBJ2-1	TGTGCCAGCAGCTTAACAGGTAATGAGCAGTTCTTC	CASSLTGNEQFF
NA	14	NA	TRBV14	TRBJ2-7	TGTGCCAGCAGCCAAGGGCCCTTGCCCTACGAGCAGTACTTC	CASSQGPLPYEQYF
NA	14	NA	TRBV9	TRBJ2-7	TGTGCCAGCAGCGTAGTTTCGGGGGAGGCCGAGCAGTACTTC	CASSVVSGEAEQYF
NA	13	NA	TRBV5-1	TRBJ1-2	TGCGCCAGCAGCTTGGGCCTACAGGGCGCTGGTACCTTC	CASSLGLQGAGTF
NA	14	NA	TRBV2	TRBJ2-2	TGTGCCAGCCAACCCGGGGGTAGGACCGGGGAGCTGTTTTTT	CASQPGGRTGELFF
TRBD1	15	NA	TRBV19	TRBJ1-5	TGTGCCAGTAGAGCGGGACAGGGAGACTCTCAGCCCCAGCATTTT	CASRAGQGDSQPQHF
NA	13	NA	TRBV4-3	TRBJ1-4	TGCGCCAGCAGCCAAGGACTTGAAGAAAAACTGTTTTTT	CASSQGLEEKLFF
TRBD1	16	NA	TRBV4-2	TRBJ1-4	TGTGCCAGCAGCCAGGGGCTGGGACAGCAGAATGAAAAACTGTTTTTT	CASSQGLGQQNEKLFF
TRBD2	15	NA	TRBV2	TRBJ2-2	TGTGCCAGCAGGCTAGCGGGGGGGCCTCCCGGGGAGCTGTTTTTT	CASRLAGGPPGELFF
NA	14	few	TRBV6-2/TRBV6-3	TRBJ2-3	TGTGCCAGCAGTACTCAGGGTGCGGCAGATACGCAGTATTTT	CASSTQGAADTQYF
NA	16	NA	TRBV6-1	TRBJ1-4	TGTGCCAGCAGGGAAGGGGGGAGGGTAACTAATGAAAAACTGTTTTTT	CASREGGRVTNEKLFF
NA	12	NA	TRBV20-1	TRBJ2-1	TGCAGTGCTAGTGACAGCTACAATGAGCAGTTCTTC	CSASDSYNEQFF
NA	11	NA	TRBV2	TRBJ2-2	TGTGCCAGCAGTGAAAATACAGAGCTGTTTTTT	CASSENTELFF
NA	15	NA	TRBV7-2	TRBJ2-5	TGTGCCAGCAGGTTTAAAACCGGGACAAGAGAGACCCAGTACTTC	CASRFKTGTRETQYF
TRBD1	15	NA	TRBV6-4	TRBJ1-2	TGTGCCAGCAGTGACTCGGGGGGACAGGGACGAGGCTACACCTTC	CASSDSGGQGRGYTF
NA	16	NA	TRBV19	TRBJ2-3	TGTGCCAGTAGTGTTAACCGGGACCGGGGGTTGGATACGCAGTATTTT	CASSVNRDRGLDTQYF
NA	13	NA	TRBV3-1/TRBV3-2	TRBJ2-1	TGTGCCAGCAGCCAAGAGGTCGGCAATGAGCAGTTCTTC	CASSQEVGNEQFF
NA	14	NA	TRBV6-5	TRBJ1-1	TGTGCCAGCAGGCCGGGAGGGGGTTACACTGAAGCTTTCTTT	CASRPGGGYTEAFF
TRBD2	13	NA	TRBV7-2	TRBJ2-7	TGTGCCAGCAGCCGCCTTAGCGGGGTGGGGGAGTACTTC	CASSRLSGVGEYF
NA	14	NA	TRBV9	TRBJ1-2	TGTGCCAGCAGCCTAGGACAAGATCTCTATGGCTACACCTTC	CASSLGQDLYGYTF
NA	13	NA	TRBV19	TRBJ1-6	TGTGCCAGTCGAACAGGCTGGGCTTCACCCCTCCACTTT	CASRTGWASPLHF
NA	15	NA	TRBV5-1	TRBJ2-1	TGCGCCAGCAGCTCAGGGCCAGGGTCGAATAATGAGCAGTTCTTC	CASSSGPGSNNEQFF
NA	14	NA	TRBV5-6	TRBJ1-6	TGTGCCAGCAGACATCCTCCCTCCCCTTCACCCCTCCACTTT	CASRHPPSPSPLHF
NA	16	few	TRBV7-9	TRBJ1-3	TGTGCCAGCAGCTCATCCGGGACATCGTTTGGGAACACCATATATTTT	CASSSSGTSFGNTIYF
NA	13	NA	TRBV19	TRBJ2-5	TGTGCCAGTAGTGTCATAGGGGGAGAGACCCAGTACTTC	CASSVIGGETQYF
TRBD1	15	NA	TRBV19	TRBJ2-3	TGTGCCAGTAGTGACCGGACAGGGCAGACAGATACGCAGTATTTT	CASSDRTGQTDTQYF
TRBD2	16	NA	TRBV13	TRBJ2-7	TGTGCCAGCAGCTTAGACCCAGCGGGGGGAACCTACGAGCAGTACTTC	CASSLDPAGGTYEQYF
NA	15	NA	TRBV2	TRBJ1-4	TGTGCCAGCAGTGAACTGACAGGAACTAATGAAAAACTGTTTTTT	CASSELTGTNEKLFF
TRBD1	17	NA	TRBV3-1/TRBV3-2	TRBJ2-7	TGTGCCAGCAGCCAGGAGGTCAAGGACAGGCGAGCCTACGAGCAGTACTTC	CASSQEVKDRRAYEQYF
NA	17	once	TRBV19	TRBJ2-2	TGTGCCAGTAGTAGGGACAACAGGGAAAGGGTCGCCGGGGAGCTGTTTTTT	CASSRDNRERVAGELFF
NA	14	NA	TRBV5-8	TRBJ1-5	TGTGCCAGCAGCTGGCCGGCGGGCAGGCAGCCCCAGCATTTT	CASSWPAGRQPQHF
TRBD1	15	NA	TRBV6-5	TRBJ2-7	TGTGCCAGCAGTTACCGGGACAGGTCAAGCTACGAGCAGTACTTC	CASSYRDRSSYEQYF
TRBD2	13	NA	TRBV12-3/TRBV12-4	TRBJ2-7	TGTGCCAGCAGTTTCCGGGAGGGGGGCGAGCAGTACTTC	CASSFREGGEQYF
TRBD1	16	NA	TRBV10-1	TRBJ1-1	TGCGCCAGCAGTGAGTCAAGGACAGGGCCTAACACTGAAGCTTTCTTT	CASSESRTGPNTEAFF
NA	16	NA	TRBV4-2	TRBJ1-3	TGTGCCAGCAGCCTCCCGGCCGGGGGGAATGGAAACACCATATATTTT	CASSLPAGGNGNTIYF
NA	14	NA	TRBV6-5	TRBJ2-4	TGTGCCAGCAAGGCGGGACTAGCCAAAAACATTCAGTACTTC	CASKAGLAKNIQYF
TRBD1	15	once	TRBV6-5	TRBJ1-5	TGTGCCAGCAGATCCGGGACAGGGGGCGTCCAGCCCCAGCATTTT	CASRSGTGGVQPQHF
NA	11	few	TRBV10-2	TRBJ1-2	TGCGCCAGCAGAGCAGGGATTGGCTACACCTTC	CASRAGIGYTF
NA	13	NA	TRBV9	TRBJ1-2	TGTGCCAGCAGACACAGGGATAACTATGGCTACACCTTC	CASRHRDNYGYTF
NA	14	few	TRBV3-1/TRBV3-2	TRBJ2-3	TGTGCCAGCAGCCAAGGTGGGGGCGCAGATACGCAGTATTTT	CASSQGGGADTQYF
NA	12	NA	TRBV2	TRBJ2-7	TGTGCCAGCAGTCGGACATCGTACGAGCAGTACTTC	CASSRTSYEQYF